This paragraph covers one T cell receptor (beta chain) sequence. This clonotype was observed many times. Its antigen has not been determined. Base qualities are not at hand, and no much larger clone is one base apart. Library generation was performed with multiplex PCR. Sequenced using an Illumina HiSeq 4000. TCR beta libraries were built with iRepertoire HTBI primers and Arm-PCR amplification of CDR3 regions. Before sequencing, the PCR products underwent gel purification. In the original analysis: A total of roughly 67 TRBV and under 15 TRBJ segments were identified across samples and were used for gene usage analysis of CDR3 amino acid clonotypes. COPE and FqMerger were used to merge filtered high-quality paired reads into contigs. BLAST was used to align contigs to IMGT TRBV, TRBD and TRBJ reference genes, and CDR3 was defined according to IMGT. Clonotypes above 0.1% frequency were classified as highly expanded clones. Shannon entropy was used to measure repertoire diversity, and the Gini coefficient was used to measure V-J evenness. A clonotype was considered public if more than one individual shared it. TCRdb reprocessing: public reads trimmed at Q25 with fastp, clones called with MiXCR, in-frame beta chains kept. A single entry per CDR3 protein holds the most common genes and DNA from its merged rows. TCRdb, not the original authors, processed these V and J calls. Counted in this sample were about 470,000 distinct CDR3 sequences; less than 25% of them appeared once. The top ten clonotypes cover 7% to 10% of the sample.

The time point label, read with the paper, signifies: persistent/refractory GD, antithyroid drugs over 5 years with positive TRAb. For both TCR sequencing and RNA sequencing, RNA was extracted from PBMCs using TRIzol. The diagnosis of Graves' disease was made according to American Thyroid Association guidelines. The patients came from an endocrinology department in Xi'an, China. Each patient gave roughly 8.4 milliliters of peripheral blood, collected in an EDTA anticoagulant tube. Ficoll Paque Plus density gradient separation was used to isolate PBMCs, and no additional T cell sorting was done. An Agilent 2100 Bioanalyzer and agarose gel were used to assess RNA quality, and a NanoDrop 2000 was used to measure RNA concentration. The data belong to a study of regulatory T cells in long-lasting Graves disease (dated by TCRdb to 2020 to 2022). Study-wide context: Persistent Graves' disease was defined as antithyroid drug treatment for over 5 years with persistently positive TSH receptor autoantibodies. The study took place in China and was registered as a clinical trial. On average, persistent Graves' disease patients in the clinical cohort had been on antithyroid drugs for about 10 years. A total of some 35 samples underwent TCR sequencing, from about 13 patients with persistent Graves' disease and some 20 patients with newly diagnosed Graves' disease. Peripheral blood TCR sequencing and RNA sequencing compared persistent Graves' disease patients with newly diagnosed Graves' disease patients.

Study-level results and caveats: As a limitation, the authors acknowledged that the small sample size may reduce accuracy. Sequencing and analysis were limited to the TCR beta chain. TRBV28, TRBJ1-2 and TRBJ2-5 were preferentially used in persistent disease, while TRBV20-1 and TRBJ2-1 were favored in newly diagnosed disease. The study examined only peripheral blood because the primary lesion, thyroid tissue, could not be accessed. Lower TCR Shannon entropy and fewer highly expanded clones were observed in persistent Graves' disease patients than in newly diagnosed patients, which suggested clonal expansion. A larger number of public clonotypes was shared among persistent patients (around 2,500) than among newly diagnosed patients (around 970).

From the cysteine up to the phenylalanine, the CDR3 has a length of 15 residues. Just the 45-base CDR3 DNA is kept, in frame starting at base 1. CDR1 and CDR2 were assigned from the germline V gene as MDHEN and SYDVKM. For this chain, trimming is 2 bases at the V end and 2 bases at the J end, and the number of junction bases without a gene match is 5. The sequenced sample was peripheral blood mononuclear cells (PBMCs), obtained when the disease was refractory, from a patient treated with antithyroid drugs. The source of this sequence is a female donor with Graves disease. Recombination linked TRBV28 to TRBJ1-2, with TRBD1 matching 7 junction bases. The CDR3 has the sequence CASSLGAGGNYGYTF. The DNA sequence is as follows: TGTGCCAGCAGTTTAGGGGCAGGGGGAAACTATGGCTACACCTTC.